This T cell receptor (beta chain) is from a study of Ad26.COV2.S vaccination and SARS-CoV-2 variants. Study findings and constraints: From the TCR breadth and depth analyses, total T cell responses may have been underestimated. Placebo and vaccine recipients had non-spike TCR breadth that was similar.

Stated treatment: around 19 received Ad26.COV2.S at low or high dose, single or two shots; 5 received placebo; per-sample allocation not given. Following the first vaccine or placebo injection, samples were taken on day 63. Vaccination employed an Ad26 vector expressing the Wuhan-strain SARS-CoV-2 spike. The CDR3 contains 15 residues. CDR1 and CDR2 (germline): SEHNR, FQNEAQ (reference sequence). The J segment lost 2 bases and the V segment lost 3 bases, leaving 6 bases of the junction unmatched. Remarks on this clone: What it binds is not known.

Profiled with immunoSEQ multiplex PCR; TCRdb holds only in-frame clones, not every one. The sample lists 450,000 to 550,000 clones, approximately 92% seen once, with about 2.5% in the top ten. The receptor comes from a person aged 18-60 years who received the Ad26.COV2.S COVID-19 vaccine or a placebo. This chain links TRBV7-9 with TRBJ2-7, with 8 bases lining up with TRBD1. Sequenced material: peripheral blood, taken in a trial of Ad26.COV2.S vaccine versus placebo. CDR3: CASSFTRQGTYEQYF. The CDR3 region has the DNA TGTGCCAGCAGCTTCACGCGACAGGGGACCTACGAGCAGTACTTC. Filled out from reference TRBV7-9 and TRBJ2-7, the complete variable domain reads DTGVSQNPRHKITKRGQNVTFRCDPISEHNRLYWYRQTLGQGPEFLTYFQNEAQLEKSRLLSDRFSAERPKGSFSTLEIQRTEQGDSAMYLCASSFTRQGTYEQYFGPGTRLTVT.